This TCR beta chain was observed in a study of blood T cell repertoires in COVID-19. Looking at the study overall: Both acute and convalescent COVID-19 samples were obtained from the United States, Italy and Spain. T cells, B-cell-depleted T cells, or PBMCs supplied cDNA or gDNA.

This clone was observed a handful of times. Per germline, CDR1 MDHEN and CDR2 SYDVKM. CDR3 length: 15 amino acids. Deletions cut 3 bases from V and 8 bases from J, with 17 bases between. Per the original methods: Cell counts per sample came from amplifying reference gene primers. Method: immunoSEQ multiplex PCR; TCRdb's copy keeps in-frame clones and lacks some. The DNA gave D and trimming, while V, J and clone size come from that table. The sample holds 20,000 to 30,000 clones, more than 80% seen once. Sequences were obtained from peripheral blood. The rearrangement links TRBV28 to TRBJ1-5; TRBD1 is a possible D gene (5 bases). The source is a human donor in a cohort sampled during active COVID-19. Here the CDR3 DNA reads TGTGCCAGCAGTTTCCCCGGGACCGCGGGGGAGCCCCAGCATTTT. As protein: CASSFPGTAGEPQHF.